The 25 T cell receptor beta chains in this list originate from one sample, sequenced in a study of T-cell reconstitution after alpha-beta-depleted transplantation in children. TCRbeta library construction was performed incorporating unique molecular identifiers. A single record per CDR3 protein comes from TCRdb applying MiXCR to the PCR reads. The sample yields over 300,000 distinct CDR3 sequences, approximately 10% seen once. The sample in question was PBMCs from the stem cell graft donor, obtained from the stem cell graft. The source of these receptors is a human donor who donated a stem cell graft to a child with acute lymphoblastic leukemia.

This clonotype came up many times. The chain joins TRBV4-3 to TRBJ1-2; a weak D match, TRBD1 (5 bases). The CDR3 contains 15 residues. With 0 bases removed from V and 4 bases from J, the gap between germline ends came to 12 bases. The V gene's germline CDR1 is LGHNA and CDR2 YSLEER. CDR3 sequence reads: CASSQEGARGYGYTF. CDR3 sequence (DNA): TGCGCCAGCAGCCAAGAAGGGGCCCGAGGCTATGGCTACACCTTC.

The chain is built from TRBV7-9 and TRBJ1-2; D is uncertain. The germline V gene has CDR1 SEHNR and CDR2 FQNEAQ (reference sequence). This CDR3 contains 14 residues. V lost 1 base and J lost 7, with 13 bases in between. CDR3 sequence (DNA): TGTGCCAGCAGCTTAGAAGGAGGCTGGGGTGGCTACACCTTC. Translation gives CASSLEGGWGGYTF.

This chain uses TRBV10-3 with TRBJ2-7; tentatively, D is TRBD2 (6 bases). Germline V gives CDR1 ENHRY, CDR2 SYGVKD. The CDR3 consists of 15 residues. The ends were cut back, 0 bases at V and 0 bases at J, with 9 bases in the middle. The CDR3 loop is CAISESQDYSYEQYF. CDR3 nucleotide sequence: TGTGCCATCAGTGAGTCGCAGGACTACTCCTACGAGCAGTACTTC.

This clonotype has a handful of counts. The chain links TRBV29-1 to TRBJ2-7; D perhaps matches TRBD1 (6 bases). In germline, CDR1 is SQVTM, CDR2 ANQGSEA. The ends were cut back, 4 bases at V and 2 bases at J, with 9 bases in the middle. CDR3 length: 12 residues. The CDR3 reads CSVAGAAYEQYF. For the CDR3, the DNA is TGCAGCGTTGCAGGGGCCGCCTACGAGCAGTACTTC.

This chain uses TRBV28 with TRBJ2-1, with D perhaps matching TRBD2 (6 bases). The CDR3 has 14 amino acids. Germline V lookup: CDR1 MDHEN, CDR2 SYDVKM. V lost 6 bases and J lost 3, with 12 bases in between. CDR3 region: CASSGTSSYNEQFF. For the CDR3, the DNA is TGTGCCAGCAGCGGGACTTCAAGCTACAATGAGCAGTTCTTC.

CDR3 residues: CASSLSSPDTQYF. The CDR3 DNA follows: TGTGCCAGCAGCTTATCTAGCCCAGATACGCAGTATTTT. The chain joins TRBV7-2 to TRBJ2-3; perhaps TRBD2 as D (5 bases). Germline V lookup: CDR1 SGHTA, CDR2 FQGNSA. V was cut by 2 bases and J by 4 bases, with 7 bases left in between. The CDR3 totals 13 residues.

The DNA for the CDR3 is TGTGCCAGCAGCCTAGTCTCCACGCAGACGAACACCGGGGAGCTGTTTTTT. This translates into CASSLVSTQTNTGELFF. V and J are TRBV4-2 and TRBJ2-2; D is unclear. The V gene lost 4 bases and the J gene lost 0 bases, with 15 bases spanning the gap. The CDR3 covers 17 residues. From germline, CDR1 is LGHNA and CDR2 YNFKEQ.

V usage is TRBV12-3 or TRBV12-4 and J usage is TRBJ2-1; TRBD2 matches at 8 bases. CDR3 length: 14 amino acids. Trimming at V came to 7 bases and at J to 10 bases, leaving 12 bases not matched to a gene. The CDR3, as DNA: TGTGCCAGCACGTTAGGAGGACTAGCTGTCGAGCAGTTCTTC. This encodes CASTLGGLAVEQFF.

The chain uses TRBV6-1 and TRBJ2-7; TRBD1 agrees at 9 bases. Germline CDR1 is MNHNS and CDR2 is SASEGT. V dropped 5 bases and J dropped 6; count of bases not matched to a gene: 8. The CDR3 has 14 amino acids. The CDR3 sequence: CASSHPGQGSEQYF. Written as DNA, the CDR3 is TGTGCCAGCAGTCATCCGGGACAGGGTAGCGAGCAGTACTTC.

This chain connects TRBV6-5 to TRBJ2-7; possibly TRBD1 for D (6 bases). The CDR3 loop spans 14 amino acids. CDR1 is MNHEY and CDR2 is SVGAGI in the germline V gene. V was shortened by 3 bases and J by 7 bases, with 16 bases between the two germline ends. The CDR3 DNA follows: TGTGCCAGCAGTTATAACAGGGACCGCGGGGAGCAGTACTTC. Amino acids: CASSYNRDRGEQYF.

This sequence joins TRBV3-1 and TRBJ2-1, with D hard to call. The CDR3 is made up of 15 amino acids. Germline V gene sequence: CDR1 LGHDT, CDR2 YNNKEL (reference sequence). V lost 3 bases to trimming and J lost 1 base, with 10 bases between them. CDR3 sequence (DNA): TGTGCCAGCAGCCAGACTGAGAGATCCTACAATGAGCAGTTCTTC. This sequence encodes CASSQTERSYNEQFF.

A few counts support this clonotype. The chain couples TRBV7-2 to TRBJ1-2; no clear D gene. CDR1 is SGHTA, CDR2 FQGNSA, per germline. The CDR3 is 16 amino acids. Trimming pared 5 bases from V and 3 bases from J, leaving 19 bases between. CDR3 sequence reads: CASSPPQETVYYGYTF. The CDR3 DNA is TGTGCCAGCAGCCCCCCACAAGAGACGGTCTACTATGGCTACACCTTC.

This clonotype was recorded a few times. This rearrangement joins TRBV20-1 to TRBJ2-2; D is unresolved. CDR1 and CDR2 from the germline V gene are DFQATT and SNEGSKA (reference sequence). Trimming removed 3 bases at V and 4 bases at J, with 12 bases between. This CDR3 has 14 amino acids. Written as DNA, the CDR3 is TGCAGTGCTAGTGGATCTGCAACCACCGGGGAGCTGTTTTTT. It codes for CSASGSATTGELFF.

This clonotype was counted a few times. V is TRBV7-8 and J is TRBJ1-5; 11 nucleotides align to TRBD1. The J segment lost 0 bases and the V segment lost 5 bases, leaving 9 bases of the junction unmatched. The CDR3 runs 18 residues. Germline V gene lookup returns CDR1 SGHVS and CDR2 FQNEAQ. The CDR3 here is CASSRDRGRTHSNQPQHF. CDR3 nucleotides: TGTGCCAGCAGCAGGGACAGGGGGAGGACTCATAGCAATCAGCCCCAGCATTTT.

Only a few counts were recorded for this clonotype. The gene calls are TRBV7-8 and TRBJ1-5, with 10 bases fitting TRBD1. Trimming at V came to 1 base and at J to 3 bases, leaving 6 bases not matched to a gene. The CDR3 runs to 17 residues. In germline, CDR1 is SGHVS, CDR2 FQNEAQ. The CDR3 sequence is CASSLGDRGYDNQPQHF. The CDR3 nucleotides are TGTGCCAGCAGCTTAGGGGACAGGGGATATGACAATCAGCCCCAGCATTTT.

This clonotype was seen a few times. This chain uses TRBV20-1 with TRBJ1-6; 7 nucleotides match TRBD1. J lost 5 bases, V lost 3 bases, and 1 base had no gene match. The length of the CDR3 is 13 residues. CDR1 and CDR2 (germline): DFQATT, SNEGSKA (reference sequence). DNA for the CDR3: TGCAGTGCTAGGACAGGGCATAATTCACCCCTCCACTTT. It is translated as CSARTGHNSPLHF.

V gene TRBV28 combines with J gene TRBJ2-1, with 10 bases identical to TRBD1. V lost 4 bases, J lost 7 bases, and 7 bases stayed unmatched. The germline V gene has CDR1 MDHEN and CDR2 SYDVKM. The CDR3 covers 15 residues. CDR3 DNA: TGTGCCAGCAGTTCCACGACAGGGGGCATAAATGAGCAGTTCTTC. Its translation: CASSSTTGGINEQFF.

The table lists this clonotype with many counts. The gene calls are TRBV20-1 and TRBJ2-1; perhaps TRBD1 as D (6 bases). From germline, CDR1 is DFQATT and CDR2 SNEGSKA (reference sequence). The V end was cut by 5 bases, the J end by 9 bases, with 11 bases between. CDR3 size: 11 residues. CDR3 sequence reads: CSAAEGVEQFF. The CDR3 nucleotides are TGCAGTGCTGCCGAGGGGGTTGAGCAGTTCTTC.

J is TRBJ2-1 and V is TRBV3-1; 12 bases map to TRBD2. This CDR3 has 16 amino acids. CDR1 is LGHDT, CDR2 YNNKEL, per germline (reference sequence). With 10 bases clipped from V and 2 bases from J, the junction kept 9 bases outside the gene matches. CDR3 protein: CATSPLAGGAYNEQFF. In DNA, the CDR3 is TGTGCCACCTCCCCACTAGCGGGAGGTGCCTACAATGAGCAGTTCTTC.

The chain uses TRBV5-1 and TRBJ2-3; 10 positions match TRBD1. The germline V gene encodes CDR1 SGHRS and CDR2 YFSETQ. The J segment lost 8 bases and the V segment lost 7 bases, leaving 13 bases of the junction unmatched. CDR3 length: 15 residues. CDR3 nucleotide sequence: TGCGCCAGCGCCGGACCGGGACAGGGGCAAGGTACGCAGTATTTT. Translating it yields CASAGPGQGQGTQYF. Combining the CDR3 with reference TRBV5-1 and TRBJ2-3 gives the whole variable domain KAGVTQTPRYLIKTRGQQVTLSCSPISGHRSVSWYQQTPGQGLQFLFEYFSETQRNKGNFPGRFSGRQFSNSRSEMNVSTLELGDSALYLCASAGPGQGQGTQYFGPGTRLTVL.

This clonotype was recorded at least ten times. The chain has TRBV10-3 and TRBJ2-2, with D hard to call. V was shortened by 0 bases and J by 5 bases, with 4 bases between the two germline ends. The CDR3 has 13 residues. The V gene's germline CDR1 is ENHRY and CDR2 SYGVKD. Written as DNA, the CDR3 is TGTGCCATCAGTGAGTCTGTAACCGGGGAGCTGTTTTTT. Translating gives CAISESVTGELFF.

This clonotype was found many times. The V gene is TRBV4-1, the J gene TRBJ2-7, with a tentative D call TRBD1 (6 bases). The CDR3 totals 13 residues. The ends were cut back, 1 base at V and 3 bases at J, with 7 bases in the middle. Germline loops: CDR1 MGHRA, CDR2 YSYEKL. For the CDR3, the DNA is TGCGCCAGCAGCCAAGGGACAGACTACGAGCAGTACTTC. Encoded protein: CASSQGTDYEQYF.

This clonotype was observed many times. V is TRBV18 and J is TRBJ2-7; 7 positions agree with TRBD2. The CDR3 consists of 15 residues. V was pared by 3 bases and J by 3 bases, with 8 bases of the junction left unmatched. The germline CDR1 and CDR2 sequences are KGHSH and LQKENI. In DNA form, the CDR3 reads TGTGCCAGCTCACCGTTGGGCGGGAGAGTCTACGAGCAGTACTTC. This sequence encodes CASSPLGGRVYEQYF.

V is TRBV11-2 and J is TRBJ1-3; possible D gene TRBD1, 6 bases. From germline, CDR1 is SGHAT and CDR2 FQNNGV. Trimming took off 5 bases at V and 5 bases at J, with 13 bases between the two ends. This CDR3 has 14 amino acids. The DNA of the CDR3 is TGTGCCAGCAGCCTCGACAGGCATCGAAACACCATATATTTT. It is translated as CASSLDRHRNTIYF.

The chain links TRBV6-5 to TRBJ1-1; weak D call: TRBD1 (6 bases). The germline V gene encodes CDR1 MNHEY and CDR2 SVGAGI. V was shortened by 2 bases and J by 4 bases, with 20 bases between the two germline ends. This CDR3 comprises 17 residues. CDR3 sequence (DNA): TGTGCCAGCAGTTACGCTTGGATGACAGGCTCGAGCACTGAAGCTTTCTTT. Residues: CASSYAWMTGSSTEAFF.